This TCR beta chain was sequenced during a study of post-analysis software for immune sequencing data. Study overall: Progressive-relapsing, secondary progressive and relapsing-remitting multiple sclerosis were among the disease courses included.

Turning to this clonotype: The antigen remains unidentified.

Presence of unique molecular identifiers characterized the TCR beta cDNA libraries. Input populations of about 0.85 to 11 million T cells gave rise to around 480,000 cDNA molecules. One entry per CDR3 protein results from TCRdb running MiXCR on the PCR reads. This sample has 650,000 to 850,000 distinct CDR3 sequences; just over 45% occur once, and the top ten carry 4.9%. General observations from the study: The authors found that F measure strongly co-clustered same-batch samples. The study found TRBV5-6, TRBV5-1 and TRBV20-1 among about five TRBV segments more frequent in patients than controls. Normalized Chao1 diversity was significantly lower in multiple sclerosis patients than in controls.

Germline assignment: CDR1 GTSNPN and CDR2 SVGIG (reference sequence). V lost 3 bases, J lost 7 bases, and 19 bases lay in between. There are 14 residues in the CDR3. The chain is built from TRBV30 and TRBJ2-7; tentatively, D is TRBD1 or TRBD2 (5 bases each). The sequence was collected from a girl under 18 with multiple sclerosis. What was sequenced was blood. CDR3 sequence (DNA): TGTGCCTGGAGGGGGACCCTACGCTCGGGGGAGCAGTACTTC. Translating gives CAWRGTLRSGEQYF.